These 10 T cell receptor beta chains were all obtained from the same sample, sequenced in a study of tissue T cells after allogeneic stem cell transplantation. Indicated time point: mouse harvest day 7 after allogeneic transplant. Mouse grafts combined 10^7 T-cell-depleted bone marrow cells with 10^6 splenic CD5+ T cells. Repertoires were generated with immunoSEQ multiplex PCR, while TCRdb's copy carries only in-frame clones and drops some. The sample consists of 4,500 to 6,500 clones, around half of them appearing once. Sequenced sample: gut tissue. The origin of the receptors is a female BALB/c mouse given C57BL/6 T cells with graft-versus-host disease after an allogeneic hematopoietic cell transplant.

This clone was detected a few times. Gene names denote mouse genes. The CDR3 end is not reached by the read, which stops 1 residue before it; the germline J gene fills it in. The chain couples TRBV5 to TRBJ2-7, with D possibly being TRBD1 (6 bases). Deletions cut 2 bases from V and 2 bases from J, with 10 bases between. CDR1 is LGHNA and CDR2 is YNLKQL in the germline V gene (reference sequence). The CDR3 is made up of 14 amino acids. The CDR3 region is CASSQPGQTYEQYF. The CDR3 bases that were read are TGTGCCAGCAGCCAACCGGGACAAACCTATGAACAGTAC.

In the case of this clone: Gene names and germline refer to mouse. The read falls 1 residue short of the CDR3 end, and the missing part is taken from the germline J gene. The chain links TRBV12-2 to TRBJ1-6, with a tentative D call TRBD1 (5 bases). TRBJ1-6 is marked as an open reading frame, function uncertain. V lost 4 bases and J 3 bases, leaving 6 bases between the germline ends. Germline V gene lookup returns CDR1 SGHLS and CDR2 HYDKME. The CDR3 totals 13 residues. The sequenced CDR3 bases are TGTGCCAGCTCAGGGGACTATAATTCGCCCCTCTAC. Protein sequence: CASSGDYNSPLY. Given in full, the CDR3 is CASSGDYNSPLYF.

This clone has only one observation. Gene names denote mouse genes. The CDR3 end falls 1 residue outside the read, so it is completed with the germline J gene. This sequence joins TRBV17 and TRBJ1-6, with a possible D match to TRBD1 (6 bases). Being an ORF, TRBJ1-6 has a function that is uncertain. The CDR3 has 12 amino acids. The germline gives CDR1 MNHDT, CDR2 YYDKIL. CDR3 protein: CARGSYNSPLYF. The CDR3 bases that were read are TGTGCCAGGGGTTCCTATAATTCGCCCCTCTAC.

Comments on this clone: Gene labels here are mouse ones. The sequenced CDR3 bases are TGTGCCAGCAGCCCCGGGACAGGGAACACAGAAGTCTTC. Its translation: CASSPGTGNTEVF. The full CDR3 sequence reads CASSPGTGNTEVFF. The chain couples TRBV13-3 to TRBJ1-1, with 8 bases identical to TRBD1. The sequence runs out 1 residue before the end of the CDR3; the remainder is reconstructed from the germline J gene. The ends lost 5 bases at V and 1 base at J; junction bases unmatched: 4. Per germline, CDR1 NNHDY and CDR2 SYVADS. The CDR3 sequence is 14 residues long.

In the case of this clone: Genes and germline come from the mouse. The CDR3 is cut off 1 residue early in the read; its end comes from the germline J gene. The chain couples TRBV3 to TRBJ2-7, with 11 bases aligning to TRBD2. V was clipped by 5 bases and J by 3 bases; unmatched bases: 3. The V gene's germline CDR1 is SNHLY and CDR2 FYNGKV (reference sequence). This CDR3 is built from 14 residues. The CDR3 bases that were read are TGTGCCAGCAGCGAGGGACTGGGGGTCTATGAACAGTAC. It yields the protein CASSEGLGVYEQY. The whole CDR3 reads CASSEGLGVYEQYF.

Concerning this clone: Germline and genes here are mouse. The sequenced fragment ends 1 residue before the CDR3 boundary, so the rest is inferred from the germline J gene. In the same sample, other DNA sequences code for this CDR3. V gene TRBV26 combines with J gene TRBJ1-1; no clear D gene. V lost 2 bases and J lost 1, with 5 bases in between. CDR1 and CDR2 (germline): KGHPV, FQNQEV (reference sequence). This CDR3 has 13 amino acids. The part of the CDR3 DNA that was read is TGTGCCAGCAGTCTGAGACAAAACACAGAAGTCTTC. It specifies CASSLRQNTEVF. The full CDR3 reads CASSLRQNTEVFF.

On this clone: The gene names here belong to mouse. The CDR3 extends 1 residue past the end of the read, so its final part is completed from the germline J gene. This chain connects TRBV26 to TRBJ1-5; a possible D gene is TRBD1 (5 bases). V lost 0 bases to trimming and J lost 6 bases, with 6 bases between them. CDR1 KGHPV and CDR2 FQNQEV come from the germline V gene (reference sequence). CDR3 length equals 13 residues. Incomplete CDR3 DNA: TGTGCCAGCAGTCTGTCGACAGTCCAGGCTCCGCTT. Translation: CASSLSTVQAPL. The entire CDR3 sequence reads CASSLSTVQAPLF.

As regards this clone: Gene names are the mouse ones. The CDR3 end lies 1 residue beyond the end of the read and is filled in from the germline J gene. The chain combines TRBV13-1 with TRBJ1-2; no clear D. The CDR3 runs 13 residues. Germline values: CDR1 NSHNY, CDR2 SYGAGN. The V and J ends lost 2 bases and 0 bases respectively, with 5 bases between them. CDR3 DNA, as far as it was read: TGTGCCAGCAGTGACCAACCAAACTCCGACTACACC. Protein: CASSDQPNSDYT. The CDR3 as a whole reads CASSDQPNSDYTF.

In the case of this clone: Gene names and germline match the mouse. The CDR3 sequence is CASSTWTGGKDTQYF. The CDR3 DNA, read in part, is TGTGCCAGCAGTACCTGGACTGGGGGGAAAGACACCCAGTAC. The V gene is TRBV15, the J gene TRBJ2-5; 11 nucleotides align to TRBD2. The read ends 1 residue before the CDR3 terminus; that terminus is restored from the germline J gene. Germline V gives CDR1 SGHND, CDR2 FRSKSL. Unmatched junction bases numbered 5, after V lost 5 bases and J lost 4 bases. The CDR3 extends over 15 amino acids.

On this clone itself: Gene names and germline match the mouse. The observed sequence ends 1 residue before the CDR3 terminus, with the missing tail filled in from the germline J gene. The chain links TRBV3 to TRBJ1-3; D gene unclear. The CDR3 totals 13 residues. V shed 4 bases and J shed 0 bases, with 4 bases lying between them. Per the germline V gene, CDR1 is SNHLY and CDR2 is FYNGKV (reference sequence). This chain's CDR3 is CASSSYSGNTLYF. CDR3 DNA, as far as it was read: TGTGCCAGCAGCTCCTATTCTGGAAATACGCTCTAT.